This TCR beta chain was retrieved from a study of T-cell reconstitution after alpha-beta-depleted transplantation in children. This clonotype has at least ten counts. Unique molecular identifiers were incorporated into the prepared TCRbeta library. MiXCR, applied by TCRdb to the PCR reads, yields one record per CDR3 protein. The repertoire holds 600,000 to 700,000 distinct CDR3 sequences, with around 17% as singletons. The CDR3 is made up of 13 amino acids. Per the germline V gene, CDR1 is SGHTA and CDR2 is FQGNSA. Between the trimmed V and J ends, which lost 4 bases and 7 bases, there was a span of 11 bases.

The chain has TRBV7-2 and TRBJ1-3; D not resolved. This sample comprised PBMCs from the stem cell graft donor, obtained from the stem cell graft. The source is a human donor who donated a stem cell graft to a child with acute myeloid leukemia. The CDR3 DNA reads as TGTGCCAGCAGCTCCGTGTACGGGAACACCATATATTTT. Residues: CASSSVYGNTIYF.